The 2 T cell receptor beta chains below come from one sample, sequenced in a study of T-cell memory formation after mild COVID-19. A single record per CDR3 protein comes from TCRdb applying MiXCR to the 5' RACE reads. Counted here are about 560,000 distinct CDR3 sequences, roughly 17% occurring once; the ten biggest clones make up about 8.6%. Sequencing input: PBMCs or a T cell subset sorted from them (not recorded which). The receptors shown here come from an adult woman who had mild COVID-19 (a few samples of this study predate the infection). Cell type and time point are not known.

The gene calls are TRBV7-9 and TRBJ1-2; possibly TRBD1 for D (5 bases). Germline CDR1 reads SEHNR; CDR2 reads FQNEAQ (reference sequence). The ends were cut back, 3 bases at V and 7 bases at J, with 12 bases in the middle. This CDR3 region has 13 residues. CDR3 coding DNA: TGTGCCAGCAGCTTTGTCATGGGACTTGGCTACACCTTC. It codes for CASSFVMGLGYTF.

This chain connects TRBV27 to TRBJ1-5; D ambiguous. Trimming left V 8 bases short and J 1 base short, with 9 bases between. Germline assignment: CDR1 MNHEY and CDR2 SMNVEV (reference sequence). CDR3 length: 13 residues. CDR3 in amino acids: CASAGTSNQPQHF. The CDR3 coding sequence is TGTGCCAGCGCGGGAACAAGCAATCAGCCCCAGCATTTT.